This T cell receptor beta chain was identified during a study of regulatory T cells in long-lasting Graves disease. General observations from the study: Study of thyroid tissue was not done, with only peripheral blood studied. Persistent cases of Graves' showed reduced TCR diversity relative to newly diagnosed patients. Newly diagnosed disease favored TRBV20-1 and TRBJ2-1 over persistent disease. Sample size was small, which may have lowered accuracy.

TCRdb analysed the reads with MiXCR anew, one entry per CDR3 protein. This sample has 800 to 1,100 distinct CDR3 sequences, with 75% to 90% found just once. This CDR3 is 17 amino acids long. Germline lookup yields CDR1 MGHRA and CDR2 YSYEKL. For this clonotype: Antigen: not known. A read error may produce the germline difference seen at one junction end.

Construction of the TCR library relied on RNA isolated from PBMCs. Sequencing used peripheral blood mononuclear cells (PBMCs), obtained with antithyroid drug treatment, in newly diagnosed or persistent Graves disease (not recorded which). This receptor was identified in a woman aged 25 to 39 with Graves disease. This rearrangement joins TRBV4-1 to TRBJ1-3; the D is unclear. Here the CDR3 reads CASSQVVSASSGNTIYF. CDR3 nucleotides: TGTGCCAGCAGCCAAGTGGTGTCGGCGAGCTCTGGAAACACCATATATTTT.